The entry that follows covers one T cell receptor (beta chain) sequence. Its target is not known. This sample stems from a study of T-cell memory formation after mild COVID-19. Turning to the study itself: TCR clusters were largely donor specific. The study's findings and limits: Clones which contracted sat mainly in CM and EM if CD4+, and in EMRA if CD8+. Second-wave clones peaking on day 37 lacked confirmed SARS-CoV-2 specificity.

Constant-segment primers were used for 5'RACE, and the resulting TCR alpha and TCR beta cDNA libraries carried sample barcodes and UMIs. TCRdb analysed the 5' RACE reads with MiXCR anew, one entry per CDR3 protein. The repertoire consists of hundreds of thousands of distinct CDR3 sequences, with 25% to 30% occurring once and the leading ten covering approximately 15%. CDR3 length equals 14 residues. CDR1 and CDR2 (germline): SGHNT, YYREEE (reference sequence). V gave up 5 bases and J gave up 1 base, with 12 bases separating them. The specimen sequenced was PBMCs or a T cell subset sorted from them (not recorded which). The genes are TRBV5-4 and TRBJ1-1; a possible D gene is TRBD1 (6 bases). This sequence originates from an adult woman who had mild COVID-19 (a few samples of this study predate the infection). Cell type and time point are not known. Here the CDR3 reads CASSSPGQNTEAFF. DNA of the CDR3: TGTGCCAGCAGTTCCCCGGGACAGAACACTGAAGCTTTCTTT.